This T cell receptor (beta chain) was captured by sequencing in a study of T cell responses to AZD1222 COVID-19 vaccine. Study as a whole: Timing groups of about 4 and about 12 weeks for second doses were pooled.

Method: immunoSEQ multiplex PCR; TCRdb's copy keeps in-frame clones and lacks some. Seen here are under 200,000 clones, roughly 89% observed once, and the top ten hold over 1.5%. There are 15 residues in the CDR3. CDR1 and CDR2 from the germline V gene are MNHEY and SVGEGT. V gave up 4 bases and J gave up 1 base, with 13 bases separating them. Study-level findings and limits: Clonal diversity was possibly underestimated; the donors were predominantly white British and more often female. Only six or seven AZD1222 recipients were seropositive at baseline. Repertoires were collected only later (after the peak T cell response had occurred).

A remark on this clone: The antigen remains unidentified.

Sequencing used peripheral blood, obtained on day 0 of AZD1222 vaccination. The rearrangement joins TRBV6-2 or TRBV6-3 to TRBJ2-5; tentative D call: TRBD1 (5 bases). The clonotype originates from an adult in good health. The CDR3 region is CASSSHRTGQETQYF. The CDR3 DNA reads as TGTGCCAGCAGTTCCCACCGAACAGGCCAAGAGACCCAGTACTTC.